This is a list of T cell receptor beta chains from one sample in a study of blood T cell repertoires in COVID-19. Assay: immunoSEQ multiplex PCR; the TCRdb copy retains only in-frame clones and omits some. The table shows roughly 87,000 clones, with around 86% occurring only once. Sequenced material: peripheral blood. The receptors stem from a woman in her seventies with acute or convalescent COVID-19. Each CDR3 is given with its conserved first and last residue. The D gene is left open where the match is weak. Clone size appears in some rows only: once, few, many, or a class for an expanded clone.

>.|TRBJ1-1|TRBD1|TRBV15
TGTGCCACCAGCAGTATACAGGGGATTGGTGAAGCTTTCTTT
CATSSIQGIGEAFF
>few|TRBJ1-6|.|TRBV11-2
TGTGCCAGCAGCCCCGCCGGTAATTCACCCCTCCACTTT
CASSPAGNSPLHF
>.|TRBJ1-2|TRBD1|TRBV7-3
TGTGCCAGCAGCGCACAGGGGGCTGAAGGCTACACCTTC
CASSAQGAEGYTF
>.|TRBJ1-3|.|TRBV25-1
TGTGCCAGCAGTGACAAGTTCGGGGGAAACACCATATATTTT
CASSDKFGGNTIYF
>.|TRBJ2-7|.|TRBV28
TGTGCCAGCAGTTTTAGGAGCCTGGCCGAGCAGTACTTC
CASSFRSLAEQYF
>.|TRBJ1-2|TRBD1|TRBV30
TGTGCCTGGGGGACAGGGAGTGACTATGGCTACACCTTC
CAWGTGSDYGYTF
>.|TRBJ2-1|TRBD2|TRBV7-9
TGTGCCAGCAGCGCGCCCCGGGCTAGCGGGTTCAACAATGAGCAGTTCTTC
CASSAPRASGFNNEQFF
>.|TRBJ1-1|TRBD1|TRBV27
TGTGCCAGCAGTTTAGGGGACAGGAACACTGAAGCTTTCTTT
CASSLGDRNTEAFF
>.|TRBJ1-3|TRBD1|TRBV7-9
TGTGCCAGCAGCTTGGTGCTCGGACAGGGTAGGAACACCATATATTTT
CASSLVLGQGRNTIYF
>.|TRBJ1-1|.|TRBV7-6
TGTGCCAGCAGCCCGGGCGGGGGGTTGAACACTGAAGCTTTCTTT
CASSPGGGLNTEAFF
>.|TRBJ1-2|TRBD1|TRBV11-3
TGTGCCAGCAGCTTTGGGGACAGCCATGGCTACACCTTC
CASSFGDSHGYTF
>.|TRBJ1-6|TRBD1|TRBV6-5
TGTGCCACCACCGGGACAGGGAAGTCGGATTCACCCCTCCACTTT
CATTGTGKSDSPLHF
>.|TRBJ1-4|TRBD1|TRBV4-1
TGCGCCAGCAGCCAAGGATTAGGGGACAGGATTAATGAAAAACTGTTTTTT
CASSQGLGDRINEKLFF
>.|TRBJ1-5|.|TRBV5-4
TGTGCCAGCAGCCCCGACAGAAATCAGCCCCAGCATTTT
CASSPDRNQPQHF
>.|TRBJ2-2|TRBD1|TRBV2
TGTGCCAGCAGCCCCGGGACAGGACCCACCGGGGAGCTGTTTTTT
CASSPGTGPTGELFF
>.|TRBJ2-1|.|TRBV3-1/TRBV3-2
TGTGCCAGCAGCCAAGGTCCGGGAAATGAGCAGTTCTTC
CASSQGPGNEQFF
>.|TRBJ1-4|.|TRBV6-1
TGTGCCAGCAGTGAAGCGCAACAGGGCGGAAAACTGTTTTTT
CASSEAQQGGKLFF
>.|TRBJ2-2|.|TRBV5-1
TGCGCCACCACCCACCTAAACCCGAACACCGGGGAGCTGTTTTTT
CATTHLNPNTGELFF
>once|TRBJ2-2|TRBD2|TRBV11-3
TGTGCCAGCAGAATTAGCGGGGGGCTTGCCGGGGAGCTGTTTTTT
CASRISGGLAGELFF
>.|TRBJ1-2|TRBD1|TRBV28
TGTGCCAGCACCGTGGGACAGGACTATGGCTACACCTTC
CASTVGQDYGYTF
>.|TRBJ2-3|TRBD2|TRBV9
TGTGCCAGCAGCGTAGAATTAGCGGGGGGCCTAAGCACAGATACGCAGTATTTT
CASSVELAGGLSTDTQYF
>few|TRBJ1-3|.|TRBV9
TGTGCCAGCAGCGAGGGACTGGACTCTGGAAACACCATATATTTT
CASSEGLDSGNTIYF
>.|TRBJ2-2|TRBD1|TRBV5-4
TGTGCCAGCAGCTCAAACAGGGGGCGTTCTATCGGGGAGCTGTTTTTT
CASSSNRGRSIGELFF
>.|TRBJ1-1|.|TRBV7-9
TGTGCCAGCAGCCTAATCAGGGTGGAAGACACTGAAGCTTTCTTT
CASSLIRVEDTEAFF
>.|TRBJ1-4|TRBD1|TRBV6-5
TGTGCCAGCAGCCGGACAGGGGATGAAAAACTGTTTTTT
CASSRTGDEKLFF
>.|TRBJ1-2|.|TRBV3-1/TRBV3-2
TGTGCCAGCAGCCAAGCCAGTAACTATGGCTACACCTTC
CASSQASNYGYTF
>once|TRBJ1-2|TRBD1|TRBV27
TGTGCCAGCAGTTTATTAGGGACAGGTCACGGCTACACCTTC
CASSLLGTGHGYTF
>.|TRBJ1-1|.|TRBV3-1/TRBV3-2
TGTGCCAGCAGCCAAGATTACACGGGTGAAGCTTTCTTT
CASSQDYTGEAFF
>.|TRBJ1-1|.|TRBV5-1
TGCGCCAGCAGCTCCGGGGAAGGCACTGAAGCTTTCTTT
CASSSGEGTEAFF
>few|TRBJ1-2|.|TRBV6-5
TGTGCCAGCATTTCGGGGGAGGTCTATGGCTACACCTTC
CASISGEVYGYTF
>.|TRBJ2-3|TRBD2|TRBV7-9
TGTGCCAGCACCGTGACTAGCGGGGTTGGAGATACGCAGTATTTT
CASTVTSGVGDTQYF
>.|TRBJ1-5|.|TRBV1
TGCACCAGCAGCCAAGTCCGGGACAGCATCGGTAGCAATCAGCCCCAGCATTTT
CTSSQVRDSIGSNQPQHF
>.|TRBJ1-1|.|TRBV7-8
TGTGCCAGCAGCACCGACAGGAACACTGAAGCTTTCTTT
CASSTDRNTEAFF
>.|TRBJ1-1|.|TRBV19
TGTGCCAGTAGTTCAGGGTCGTACGGAGCTTTCTTT
CASSSGSYGAFF
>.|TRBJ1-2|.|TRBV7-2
TGTGCCAGCAGCTTAGCTAACATTAACTATGGCTACACCTTC
CASSLANINYGYTF
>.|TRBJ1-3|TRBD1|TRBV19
TGTGCCAGTAGTCCCTCAGGAAGGGGGCCTGGAAACACCATATATTTT
CASSPSGRGPGNTIYF
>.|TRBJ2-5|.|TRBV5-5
TGTGCCAGCAGCTTGGTGCCGCAGGGTGGTGTTCGGGAGACCCAGTACTTC
CASSLVPQGGVRETQYF
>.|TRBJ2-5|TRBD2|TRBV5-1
TGCGCCAGCAGCTTGCAACTAGCGGGGGAAGAGACCCAGTACTTC
CASSLQLAGEETQYF
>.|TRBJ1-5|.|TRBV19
TGTGCCAGTGACCGACGAGGCAGCCCAAATCAGCCCCAGCATTTT
CASDRRGSPNQPQHF
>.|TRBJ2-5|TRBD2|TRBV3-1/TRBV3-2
TGTGCCAGCAGCCAAGGTACCGGGACTAGTCAAGAGACCCAGTACTTC
CASSQGTGTSQETQYF
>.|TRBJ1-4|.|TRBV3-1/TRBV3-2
TGTGCCAGCAGCCAAGGGGGCAGGAATGAAAAACTGTTTTTT
CASSQGGRNEKLFF
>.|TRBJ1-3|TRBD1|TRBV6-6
TGTGCCAGCAGTTCGGGACAGGCGCAGAACACCATATATTTT
CASSSGQAQNTIYF
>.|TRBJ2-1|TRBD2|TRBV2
TGTGCCACCATGCCGGCTAGCGGGGTCTACAATGAGCAGTTCTTC
CATMPASGVYNEQFF
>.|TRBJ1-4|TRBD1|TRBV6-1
TGTGCCAGCAGTGAACGGGACAGTAATGAAAAACTGTTTTTT
CASSERDSNEKLFF
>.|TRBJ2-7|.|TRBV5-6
TGTGCCAGCAGCTCCGGGGCCTACGAGCAGTACTTC
CASSSGAYEQYF
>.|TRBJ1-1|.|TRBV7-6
TGTGCCAGCAGCTCTGGGGGGGACACTGAAGCTTTCTTT
CASSSGGDTEAFF